This T cell receptor beta chain derives from a study of blood T cell repertoires in COVID-19. Study-level information: The United States, Italy and Spain provided the acute and convalescent COVID-19 samples. From T cells, B-cell-depleted T cells, or PBMCs came the material, which was cDNA or gDNA.

Measured with immunoSEQ multiplex PCR; TCRdb has only the in-frame clones, and not every one. The sample carries tens of thousands of clones, roughly four fifths recorded once. Germline V gene sequence: CDR1 SNHLY, CDR2 FYNNEI. The ends lost 7 bases at V and 5 bases at J; junction bases unmatched: 10. This CDR3 comprises 15 residues. The origin of this receptor is a human donor in a cohort sampled during active COVID-19. Sample: peripheral blood. J is TRBJ2-1 and V is TRBV2; 8 bases map to TRBD2. The CDR3 region is CASKKERGPDNEQFF. Written as DNA, the CDR3 is TGTGCCAGCAAAAAGGAGCGGGGGCCCGACAATGAGCAGTTCTTC.